A single sample gave rise to the 7 T cell receptor beta chains below, sequenced in a study of blood T cell repertoires in COVID-19. Produced via immunoSEQ multiplex PCR; TCRdb's table is partial and in-frame only. The sample gives 150,000 to 200,000 clones, more than 75% of which show up once; nearly 2.5% is in the top ten. The sequenced sample was peripheral blood. All receptors come from a man aged 35-49 years with active or convalescent COVID-19.

The J gene is TRBJ1-2, the V gene TRBV2; perhaps TRBD1 as D (5 bases). The V end was cut by 1 base, the J end by 3 bases, with 15 bases between. This CDR3 spans 16 amino acids. Germline CDR1 and CDR2: SNHLY and FYNNEI. CDR3 nucleotide sequence: TGTGCCAGCAGTGAAGGGACCCTGACAGCCCACTATGGCTACACCTTC. Encoded protein: CASSEGTLTAHYGYTF.

The V call is TRBV7-2, the J call TRBJ2-3, with TRBD2 identical over 13 bases. The CDR3 consists of 18 residues. The germline gives CDR1 SGHTA, CDR2 FQGNSA. Trimming took 2 bases from V and 4 from J; bases not matched to a gene: 9. CDR3 coding DNA: TGTGCCAGCAGCTTAACCACTAGCGGGGGGGCTAATCCAGATACGCAGTATTTT. It encodes CASSLTTSGGANPDTQYF.

V usage is TRBV21-1 and J usage is TRBJ2-7; the tabulated D call, TRBD1, remains unverified against the DNA. TRBV21-1 is deemed a pseudogene. The CDR3 runs to 16 residues. CDR3 nucleotides: TGTGCCAGCAGCATCGACAGGGGGCGCTTGTCCTACGAGCAGTACTTC. Residues: CASSIDRGRLSYEQYF.

The chain links TRBV5-3 to TRBJ2-4; D might be TRBD1 (5 bases). TRBV5-3 is marked as an open reading frame, function uncertain. Trimming shortened V by 6 bases and J by 8 bases, and 18 bases separated the two germline ends. The CDR3 contains 14 residues. The CDR3 sequence: CARTSRPRVHIQYF. The CDR3 DNA follows: TGTGCCAGAACCTCGCGGCCCAGGGTCCACATTCAGTACTTC.

The V and J genes are TRBV15 and TRBJ1-5, with unresolved D. V lost 0 bases and J lost 1, with 16 bases in between. The CDR3 has 18 amino acids. CDR1 and CDR2 from the germline V gene are LNHNV and YYDKDF (reference sequence). The CDR3 DNA sequence: TGTGCCACCAGCAGAGATCCCATCACGCGAGAGAGCAATCAGCCCCAGCATTTT. It codes for CATSRDPITRESNQPQHF. Looking up the rest from reference TRBV15 and TRBJ1-5 gives the full variable domain: DAMVIQNPRYQVTQFGKPVTLSCSQTLNHNVMYWYQQKSSQAPKLLFHYYDKDFNNEADTPDNFQSRRPNTSFCFLDIRSPGLGDTAMYLCATSRDPITRESNQPQHFGDGTRLSIL.

V is TRBV4-3 and J is TRBJ1-6; the match to TRBD1 covers 8 bases. V trimming: 4 bases; J trimming: 0 bases; junction bases outside the gene matches: 2. The germline CDR1 and CDR2 sequences are LGHNA and YSLEER. This CDR3 region has 16 residues. The DNA for the CDR3 is TGCGCCAGCAGCCGGACAGGGAGCTCCTATAATTCACCCCTCCACTTT. Translation: CASSRTGSSYNSPLHF.

The chain recombines TRBV18 with TRBJ1-5; unclear D gene. Trimming stripped 2 bases from V and 5 bases from J, with 7 bases between. Germline loops: CDR1 KGHSH, CDR2 LQKENI. This CDR3 has 13 amino acids. CDR3 bases: TGTGCCAGCTCACCAGGGCTCGATCAGCCCCAGCATTTT. Translating gives CASSPGLDQPQHF.